Listed here is a single T cell receptor beta chain. This specimen includes other DNA sequences encoding the same CDR3. Original processing notes: Estimates of nucleated cell counts were drawn from the amplification of reference gene primers. Profiled with immunoSEQ multiplex PCR; TCRdb holds only in-frame clones, not every one. V and J calls and clone size follow that table, whereas D and trimming were derived from the DNA. The profile shows under 250,000 clones, 75% to 90% of them singletons. This entry comes from a study of blood T cell repertoires in COVID-19. Seattle's cohort entered during active infection and was followed longitudinally. Trimming cost V 0 bases and J 1 base, with 7 bases left between them. The CDR3 is 15 amino acids. Germline CDR1 is SGDLS and CDR2 is YYNGEE.

The chain is built from TRBV9 and TRBJ2-2; D gene uncertain. The receptor's source is a woman in her seventies with COVID-19, enrolled during active disease. The sequenced sample was peripheral blood. CDR3 bases: TGTGCCAGCAGCGTAGATGGTAGGAACACCGGGGAGCTGTTTTTT. Residues: CASSVDGRNTGELFF.